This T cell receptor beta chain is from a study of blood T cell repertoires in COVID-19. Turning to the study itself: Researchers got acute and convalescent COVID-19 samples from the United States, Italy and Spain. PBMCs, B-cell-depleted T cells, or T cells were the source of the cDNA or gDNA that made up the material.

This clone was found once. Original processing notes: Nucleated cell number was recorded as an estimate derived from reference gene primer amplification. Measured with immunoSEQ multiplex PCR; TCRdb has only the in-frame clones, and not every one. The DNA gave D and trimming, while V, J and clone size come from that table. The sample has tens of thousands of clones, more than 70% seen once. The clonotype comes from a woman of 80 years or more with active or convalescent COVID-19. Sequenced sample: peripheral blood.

The chain's CDR3 is CASSVDGVITDTQYF. CDR3 coding DNA: TGTGCCAGCAGCGTAGACGGGGTAATCACAGATACGCAGTATTTT. V usage is TRBV9 and J usage is TRBJ2-3, with D possibly being TRBD2 (5 bases). The V end lost 0 bases, the J end lost 2 bases, and 10 bases lay between the germline ends. CDR3 length: 15 amino acids. The germline CDR1 and CDR2 sequences are SGDLS and YYNGEE.